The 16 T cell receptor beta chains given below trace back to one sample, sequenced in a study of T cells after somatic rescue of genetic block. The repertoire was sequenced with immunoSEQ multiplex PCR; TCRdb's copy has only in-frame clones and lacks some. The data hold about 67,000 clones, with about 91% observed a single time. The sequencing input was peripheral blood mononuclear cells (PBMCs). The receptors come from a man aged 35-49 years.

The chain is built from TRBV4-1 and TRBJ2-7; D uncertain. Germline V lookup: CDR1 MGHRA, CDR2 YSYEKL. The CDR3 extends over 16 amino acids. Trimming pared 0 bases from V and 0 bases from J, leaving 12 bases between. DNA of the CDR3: TGCGCCAGCAGCCAAGAGGGCCCAGGAATCTCCTACGAGCAGTACTTC. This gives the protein CASSQEGPGISYEQYF.

The CDR3 DNA sequence: TGTGCCAGCAGCTTAGGAGTTAGCGGGGCAGATACGCAGTATTTT. Protein product: CASSLGVSGADTQYF. The rearrangement links TRBV7-6 to TRBJ2-3, with TRBD2 identical over 8 bases. V lost 1 base to trimming and J lost 4 bases; unmatched junction nucleotides: 4. The V gene's germline CDR1 is SGHVS and CDR2 FNYEAQ. The CDR3 runs to 15 residues. The full variable domain, rest sourced from reference TRBV7-6 and TRBJ2-3, is GAGVSQSPRYKVTKRGQDVALRCDPISGHVSLYWYRQALGQGPEFLTYFNYEAQQDKSGLPNDRFSAERPEGSISTLTIQRTEQRDSAMYRCASSLGVSGADTQYFGPGTRLTVL.

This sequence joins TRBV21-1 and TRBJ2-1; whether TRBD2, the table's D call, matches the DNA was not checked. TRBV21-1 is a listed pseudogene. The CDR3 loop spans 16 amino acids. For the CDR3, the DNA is TGTGCCAGCAGCAATGAGACTACGCGCTCCTACAATGAGCAGTTCTTC. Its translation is CASSNETTRSYNEQFF.

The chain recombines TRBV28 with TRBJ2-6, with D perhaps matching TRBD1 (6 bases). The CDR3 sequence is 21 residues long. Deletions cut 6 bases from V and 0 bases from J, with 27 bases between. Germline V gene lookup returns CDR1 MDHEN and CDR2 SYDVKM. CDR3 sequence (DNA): TGTGCCAGCAGACGAAGTACAGGGTTACGGGACGGCTACTCTGGGGCCAACGTCCTGACTTTC. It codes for CASRRSTGLRDGYSGANVLTF. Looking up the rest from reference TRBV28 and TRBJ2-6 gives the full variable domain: DVKVTQSSRYLVKRTGEKVFLECVQDMDHENMFWYRQDPGLGLRLIYFSYDVKMKEKGDIPEGYSVSREKKERFSLILESASTNQTSMYLCASRRSTGLRDGYSGANVLTFGAGSRLTVL.

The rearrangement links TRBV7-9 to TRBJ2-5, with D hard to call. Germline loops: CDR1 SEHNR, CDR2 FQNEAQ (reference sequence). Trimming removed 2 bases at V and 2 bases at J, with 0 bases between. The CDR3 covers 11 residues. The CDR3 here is CASSLQETQYF. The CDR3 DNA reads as TGTGCCAGCAGCTTACAAGAGACCCAGTACTTC. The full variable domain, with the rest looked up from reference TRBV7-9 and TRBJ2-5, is DTGVSQNPRHKITKRGQNVTFRCDPISEHNRLYWYRQTLGQGPEFLTYFQNEAQLEKSRLLSDRFSAERPKGSFSTLEIQRTEQGDSAMYLCASSLQETQYFGPGTRLLVL.

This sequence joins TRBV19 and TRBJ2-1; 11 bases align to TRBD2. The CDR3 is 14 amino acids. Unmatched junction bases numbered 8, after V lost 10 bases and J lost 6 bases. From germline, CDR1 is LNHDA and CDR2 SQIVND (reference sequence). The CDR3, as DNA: TGTGCCACCGCACTAGCGGGAGTAACCAATGAGCAGTTCTTC. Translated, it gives CATALAGVTNEQFF.

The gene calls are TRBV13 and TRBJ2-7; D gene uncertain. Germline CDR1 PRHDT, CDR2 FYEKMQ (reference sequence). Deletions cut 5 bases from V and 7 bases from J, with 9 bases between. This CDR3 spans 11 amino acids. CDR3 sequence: CASSRASEQYF. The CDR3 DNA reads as TGTGCCAGCAGCCGTGCGTCGGAGCAGTACTTC.

CDR3 loop: CAWSLGQATYGYTF. In DNA form, the CDR3 reads TGTGCCTGGAGTTTGGGACAGGCCACTTATGGCTACACCTTC. The genes are TRBV30 and TRBJ1-2; 8 nucleotides match TRBD1. The CDR3 runs 14 residues. Germline CDR1 is GTSNPN and CDR2 is SVGIG (reference sequence). With 2 bases clipped from V and 5 bases from J, the junction kept 7 bases outside the gene matches.

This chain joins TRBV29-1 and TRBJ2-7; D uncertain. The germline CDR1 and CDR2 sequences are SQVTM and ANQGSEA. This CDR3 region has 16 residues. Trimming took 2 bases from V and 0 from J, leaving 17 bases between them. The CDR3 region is CSVEITRHFSSYEQYF. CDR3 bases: TGCAGCGTTGAAATAACCCGACACTTCAGCTCCTACGAGCAGTACTTC.

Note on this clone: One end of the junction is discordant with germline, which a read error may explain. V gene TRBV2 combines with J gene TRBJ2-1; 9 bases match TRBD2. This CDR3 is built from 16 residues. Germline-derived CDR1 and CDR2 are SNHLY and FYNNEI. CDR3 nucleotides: TGTGCCAGCAGTGAGAACCTGGCGGGAGGGCACAATGGGCAGTTCTTC. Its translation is CASSENLAGGHNGQFF.

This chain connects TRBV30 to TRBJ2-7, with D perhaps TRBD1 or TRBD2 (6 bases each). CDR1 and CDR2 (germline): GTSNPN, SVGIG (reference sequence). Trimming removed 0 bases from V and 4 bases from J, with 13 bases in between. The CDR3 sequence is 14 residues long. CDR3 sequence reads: CAWSVLGGQYEQYF. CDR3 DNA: TGTGCCTGGAGTGTGCTGGGGGGACAATACGAGCAGTACTTC.

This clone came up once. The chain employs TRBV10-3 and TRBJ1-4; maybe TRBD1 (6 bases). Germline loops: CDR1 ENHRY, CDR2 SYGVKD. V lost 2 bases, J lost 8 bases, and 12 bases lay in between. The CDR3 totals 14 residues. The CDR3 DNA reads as TGTGCCATCAGTGAGGGGGGGGCAAGCGAAAAACTGTTTTTT. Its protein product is CAISEGGASEKLFF.

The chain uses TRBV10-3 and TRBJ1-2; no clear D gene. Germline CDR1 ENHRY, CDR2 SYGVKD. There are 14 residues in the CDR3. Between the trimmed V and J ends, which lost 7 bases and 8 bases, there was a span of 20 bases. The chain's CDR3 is CAITEGRSATGYTF. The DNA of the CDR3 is TGTGCCATCACCGAAGGACGGAGTGCGACCGGCTACACCTTC.

In DNA, the CDR3 is TGTGCCACCAGCAGAGAGACCCGACCTGAAGCTTTCTTT. Encoded protein: CATSRETRPEAFF. This chain uses TRBV15 with TRBJ1-1; D unresolved. This CDR3 has 13 residues. In germline, CDR1 is LNHNV, CDR2 YYDKDF (reference sequence). Trimming stripped 0 bases from V and 6 bases from J, with 8 bases between.

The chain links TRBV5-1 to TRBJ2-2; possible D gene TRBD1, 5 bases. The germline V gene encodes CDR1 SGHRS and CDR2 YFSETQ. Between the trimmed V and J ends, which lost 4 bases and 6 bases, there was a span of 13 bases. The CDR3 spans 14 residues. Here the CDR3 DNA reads TGCGCCAGCAGCCCTACACAAGGGGCCGGGGAGCTGTTTTTT. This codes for CASSPTQGAGELFF. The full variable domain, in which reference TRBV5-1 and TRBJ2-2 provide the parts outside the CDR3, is KAGVTQTPRYLIKTRGQQVTLSCSPISGHRSVSWYQQTPGQGLQFLFEYFSETQRNKGNFPGRFSGRQFSNSRSEMNVSTLELGDSALYLCASSPTQGAGELFFGEGSRLTVL.

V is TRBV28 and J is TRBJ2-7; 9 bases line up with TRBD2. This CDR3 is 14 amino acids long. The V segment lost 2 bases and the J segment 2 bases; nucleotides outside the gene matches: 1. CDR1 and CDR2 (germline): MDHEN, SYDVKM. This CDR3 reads CASSLRGRAYEQYF. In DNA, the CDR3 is TGTGCCAGCAGTTTACGCGGGAGGGCCTACGAGCAGTACTTC.